The following is a T cell receptor beta chain sequence with its context. Its antigen is unidentified. These data are taken from a study of blood T cells in healthy people across ages. Overall study findings and caveats: Researchers judged that diversity estimates from one million T cells fell short of true values.

The CDR3 is 11 amino acids. Germline V gives CDR1 DFQATT, CDR2 SNEGSKA (reference sequence). V dropped 3 bases and J dropped 12 bases, with 12 bases sitting between them. The amount of total RNA extracted per sample was at least 6 micrograms. A sample-barcoded 5' primer and a J-beta primer mix were used in a second PCR of roughly 6 to 12 cycles. Every cDNA molecule carried a tag from a template-switch adaptor bearing 12 random nucleotides. TCRdb passed the 5' RACE reads through MiXCR, listing each CDR3 protein once. The sample yields under 950,000 distinct CDR3 sequences, around a fifth seen once. The source material was blood. The TCR comes from a man in his sixties or seventies in good health. The chain recombines TRBV20-1 with TRBJ2-1; D call uncertain. This chain's CDR3 is CSASSVFWQFF. CDR3 bases: TGCAGTGCTAGCAGCGTGTTCTGGCAGTTCTTC.